This T cell receptor (beta chain) stems from a study of blood T cell repertoires in COVID-19. On the study more broadly: Collection of acute and convalescent COVID-19 samples took place in the United States, Italy and Spain. PBMCs, B-cell-depleted T cells, or T cells were the source of the cDNA or gDNA that made up the material.

As processed by the authors: For nucleated cells, counts were estimated from reference gene primer amplification. Method: immunoSEQ multiplex PCR; TCRdb's copy keeps in-frame clones and lacks some. D and trimming come from the DNA, and the V and J calls and clone size come from that table. Among about 410,000 clones, approximately 90% were seen once, and the ten largest hold more than 1.4%. This CDR3 comprises 15 residues. The V and J ends lost 0 bases and 9 bases respectively, with 15 bases between them. Germline V gene lookup returns CDR1 MNHEY and CDR2 SMNVEV (reference sequence). The J gene is TRBJ2-1, the V gene TRBV27; D is perhaps TRBD2 (7 bases). The clonotype was recovered from a young woman with active or convalescent COVID-19. Sequenced: peripheral blood. The CDR3: CASSLSRGGKGEQFF. In nucleotides, the CDR3 is TGTGCCAGCAGTTTATCGAGGGGGGGGAAGGGTGAGCAGTTCTTC.